Described below is a single TCR beta chain sequence and its context. The data originate from a study of T cell repertoires in cytomegalovirus infection. Via MiXCR, TCRdb re-called the reads, giving one row per CDR3 protein. The sample holds approximately 320,000 distinct CDR3 sequences; over 7.5% are singletons and the top ten take around 4.1%. Germline CDR1 is MNHEY and CDR2 is SVGEGT. Trimming at V came to 0 bases and at J to 0 bases, leaving 17 bases not matched to a gene. There are 22 residues in the CDR3. The sequence was obtained from a human donor in good health (CMV status not recorded). Some clones in this sample may be carry-over from other donors' samples. This chain connects TRBV6-2 or TRBV6-3 to TRBJ2-6, with 7 positions matching TRBD1. The sequenced sample was PBMCs. The CDR3 sequence is CASSYSSVLWPGQSSGANVLTF. The CDR3 nucleotides read TGTGCCAGCAGTTACTCTTCGGTCCTATGGCCGGGACAGAGCTCTGGGGCCAACGTCCTGACTTTC.